This entry lists 4 T cell receptor beta chains sequenced from one sample in a study of regulatory T cells in long-lasting Graves disease. The time point here: persistent/refractory GD, antithyroid drugs over 5 years with positive TRAb. PBMCs provided the RNA from which the TCR library was made. Building of the TCR beta libraries involved iRepertoire HTBI primers and Arm-PCR of CDR3 regions. In TCRdb, the multiplex PCR reads were re-called with MiXCR into one record per CDR3 protein. The table records more than 650,000 distinct CDR3 sequences, about 30% of them present only once. Sequenced material: peripheral blood mononuclear cells (PBMCs), taken when the disease was refractory, from a patient treated with antithyroid drugs. Receptors were obtained from a female donor with Graves disease.

This clonotype was seen more than once but under ten times. The V gene is TRBV28, the J gene TRBJ1-2; D uncertain. The germline CDR1 and CDR2 sequences are MDHEN and SYDVKM. Trimming pared 3 bases from V and 7 bases from J, leaving 6 bases between. The CDR3 is 11 residues long. CDR3 coding DNA: TGTGCCAGCAGTTTGCTGGCTGGCTACACCTTC. This gives the protein CASSLLAGYTF.

The J gene is TRBJ2-2, the V gene TRBV27; the D is unclear. Trimming took 3 bases from V and 2 from J, leaving 7 bases between them. CDR3 size: 14 residues. CDR1 is MNHEY, CDR2 SMNVEV, per germline (reference sequence). The DNA of the CDR3 is TGTGCCAGCAGTTTTCCAGGCAACACCGGGGAGCTGTTTTTT. As protein: CASSFPGNTGELFF.

The chain recombines TRBV19 with TRBJ1-5, with 9 positions matching TRBD1. The J segment lost 5 bases and the V segment lost 3 bases, leaving 2 bases of the junction unmatched. This CDR3 is built from 14 residues. The V gene's germline CDR1 is LNHDA and CDR2 SQIVND (reference sequence). In DNA, the CDR3 is TGTGCCAGTAGTATTGACAGGGGGTATCAGCCCCAGCATTTT. It specifies CASSIDRGYQPQHF.

This clonotype showed up just a few times. The chain combines TRBV6-5 with TRBJ1-2; D not resolved. Looked up from germline, CDR1 is MNHEY and CDR2 is SVGAGI. The CDR3 covers 15 residues. The V end lost 0 bases, the J end lost 2 bases, and 10 bases lay between the germline ends. CDR3 protein: CASSYSRVSNYGYTF. The CDR3 DNA reads as TGTGCCAGCAGTTACTCGAGGGTCTCGAACTATGGCTACACCTTC.